This T cell receptor (beta chain) appears in the sequencing data of a study of T cell responses to AZD1222 COVID-19 vaccine. Study observations and caveats: Clonal diversity was possibly underestimated, and white British individuals and females predominated among donors. Among vaccine-associated CD4 TCRs, coverage spanned spike, with dominance at 160-218 and 743-854. Only five or six AZD1222 recipients were seropositive at baseline.

Method: immunoSEQ multiplex PCR; TCRdb's copy keeps in-frame clones and lacks some. Found here are roughly 160,000 clones, about 92% of them singletons; the top ten hold 0.7% to 0.9%. The CDR3 sequence is 17 residues long. Germline lookup yields CDR1 SGDLS and CDR2 YYNGEE. Trimming pared 4 bases from V and 0 bases from J, leaving 16 bases between. Comments on this clone: What it binds is not known.

The rearrangement links TRBV9 to TRBJ1-4; no clear D. Sequencing was performed on peripheral blood, taken on day 0 of AZD1222 vaccination. This sequence originates from an adult in good health. As DNA, the CDR3 is TGTGCCAGCAGCTCCACGCCCCAGGTCACAACTAATGAAAAACTGTTTTTT. Residues: CASSSTPQVTTNEKLFF.